The TCR beta chain described here comes from a study of cytomegalovirus exposure and HLA in healthy donors (dated by TCRdb to the late 2010s). About the study as a whole: In an earlier analysis of roughly 500 of the donors, 250 to 300 Gb of sequence data and some 120 million unique TCR beta sequences from 150 million to 200 million T cells were reported. An early release that covered roughly 600 HLA-typed donors contained 300 to 350 gigabases of sequencing data and around 85 million unique TCR sequences. Of the 300 to 400 genotyped donors, over 70% fell in the genetic ancestry cluster associated with self-reported Caucasian donors. The aim of the study was to test whether cataloging public T cell receptors could identify signatures of past pathogen exposure. Using immunosequencing, the study profiled T cell repertoires from around 680 subjects and related those repertoires to cytomegalovirus serostatus. A separate validation cohort of roughly 130 different subjects was used in addition to the roughly 720-subject first cohort. To predict cytomegalovirus infection status, the study combined high-throughput TCR immunosequencing, statistical association of individual TCRs with disease status, and machine learning. A later analysis re-analyzed previously published TCR beta repertoires from 666 donors and added high-resolution HLA genotyping to study TCR occurrence patterns. Rather than using new phenotypic data, the later analysis identified candidate immune exposures from TCR beta sequences and from how often those sequences occurred across donors. To decide whether each TCR beta V gene segment behaved as functional or pseudogenic, an earlier analysis of some 600 of the donors relied on high-throughput TCR beta sequencing. Donor age, sex, ethnicity and CMV serostatus were compiled alongside the repertoire data. In a later genetic analysis, genome-wide SNP genotypes for 398 of the 666 donors were used, and that subset was treated as a discovery cohort. Every repertoire in the discovery cohort had been generated on one and the same sequencing platform. HLA typing included class I and class II loci at four-digit resolution. The number of donors typed differed by locus, with about 629-640 for A, B, C, DRB1 and DQB1, around 500 for DQA1, approximately 580 for DPA1, and around 450 for DPB1. About 5 DR-DQ haplotypes were handled as single units for association and clustering, since linkage in the cohort was strong. Across some 400 genotyped donors of the cohort, an average of about 250,000 unique TCR beta nucleotide sequences per donor were sequenced, and roughly a sixth of those sequences were non-productive. Study-level results and caveats: The cohort was sequenced for TCR beta chains only, and without alpha or paired-chain data the features that could be detected were limited. A few of the identified cytomegalovirus-associated TCR beta chains were confirmed in vitro to be specific for cytomegalovirus antigens. In a later analysis, 15,000 to 20,000 TCR beta sequences were associated with specific HLA alleles at a false discovery rate of 0.05. The classifier was reported to diagnose cytomegalovirus status with high specificity and sensitivity in both the original cohort and the validation cohort. For the cohort, immune exposure information was limited to CMV serostatus. In an earlier analysis of some 640 of the donors, most TCR beta V segments were observed in productive rearrangements about 87% or about 30% of the time, broadly matching IMGT annotations. Most TCR sequences were seen in very few donors, while some public TCRs were found in many individuals. A further reported finding was that TCR beta sequences accurately predicted the HLA-A and HLA-B alleles for most subjects in the first cohort. Some IMGT-functional V segments, including TRBV6-2 and TRBV6-3, could not be told apart with the 87-base-pair reads, so those segments were excluded. Some 16 rarely observed V segments, including chromosome 9 orphons, were excluded from the earlier analysis of several hundred of the donors because counts were too low. According to a later genetic analysis, donors in an Asian-associated ancestry cluster had fewer N-insertions in productive TCRs than the approximately 630-donor mean. In the study, 164 TCR beta chains were listed as associated with cytomegalovirus. A cluster of highly shared sequence variants was judged likely to be a technical artifact of the sequencing pipeline. The authors suggested that the approach could potentially be extended to other disease states and immunological phenotypes. Roughly uniform sequencing depth across donors was assumed in presence/absence analyses, although this assumption may not hold. V-gene and J-gene trimming of TCR beta chains was associated with a missense DCLRE1C variant in a later genetic analysis, and the association was replicated in an independent cohort. A later analysis found that HLA-associated TCR beta chains were more clonally expanded and had lower generation probabilities than equally common non-associated chains. In a later analysis, TCR association rates were found to vary across HLA loci, with the most associated TCRs seen for DRB1 alleles and the fewest for HLA-C alleles. Correlated functional status among segregating V segments might reflect linkage disequilibrium, but an unknown experimental factor could not be ruled out. According to a later analysis, most CMV-associated TCR beta chains appeared to be HLA-restricted, and the HLA associations seemed to be driven largely by CMV exposure. When HLA alleles, especially DR and DQ, strongly co-occurred, TCR associations were difficult to assign to individual alleles. Several of the top co-occurrence clusters appeared to be linked to parvovirus B19, influenza, CMV and Epstein-Barr virus, according to a later analysis. Because HLA typing was missing for some donors at each locus, association tests included only the typed subset.

Points on this clone: Its antigen is currently not known. Within one base of it there is no much larger clone, and no base qualities were kept.

The cohort was made up of hundreds of healthy bone marrow donors. All cohort members were sampled while nominally healthy, although unrecorded immune exposures were likely present. The donor was CMV seropositive and was included in the group of some 290 seropositive cohort members. Every donor gave a peripheral blood sample, and the peripheral blood mononuclear cells from that sample were used for TCR beta sequencing. Genomic DNA extraction from the blood cell samples was performed with the Qiagen DNeasy Blood Extraction Kit. Per the germline V gene, SGHAT is the CDR1 and FQNNGV is the CDR2. Inclusive of the bounding cysteine and phenylalanine, the CDR3 is 17 residues long. The only DNA kept is the CDR3, 51 bases in frame from the first base. V is pared back by 1 base and J by 3 bases, with 18 bases lying between the germline termini. Library creation used the immunoSEQ multiplex PCR assay. A mixture of 60 forward primers for TCR Vbeta segments and 13 reverse primers for TCR Jbeta segments was used in the multiplex PCR. A multiplex PCR assay on genomic DNA amplified the CDR3 region of rearranged TCR beta genes. The Illumina HiSeq System was used to sequence the amplified TCR beta libraries as 87-base-pair reads. The authors' analysis ran thus. A later analysis counted approximately 74 million unique TCR beta chains across the 700 or so repertoires, and some 12 million of these chains were shared by at least two donors. A nearest-neighbor algorithm error-corrected the raw reads and collapsed the reads into unique sequences, merging closely related sequences to remove PCR and sequencing errors. To assign V, D and J gene segments, CDR3 sequences were aligned to IMGT reference sequences. For a sequence to be retained, a match of at least six nucleotides was required to both a V gene segment and a J gene segment. A rearrangement counted as productive if the CDR3 had no stop codons and remained in frame with V and J, and every other rearrangement counted as non-productive. CDR3 was defined according to IMGT convention as the region running from the second conserved V-encoded cysteine to the conserved J-encoded phenylalanine. In an earlier analysis of around 600 of the donors, sequences lacking an unambiguous match to a single V gene segment were excluded. An earlier analysis of 450 to 650 of the donors called V segments functional above 56.7% productive rearrangements and segregating when the between-donor standard deviation exceeded 5%. To diagnose cytomegalovirus status from the catalog of TCR beta chain sequences, a statistical classification framework was built. In a later analysis, V and J genes were assigned by comparing TCR nucleotide sequences against IMGT/GENE-DB human TR gene sequences. Using the TCRdist pipeline, a later analysis assigned CDR3 sequences along with most-parsimonious VDJ recombination scenarios. A later analysis defined each TCR beta chain by its CDR3 amino acid sequence plus V-gene family, and excluded reads lacking a unique V-gene family. A later analysis removed nearly 600 highly shared, low-generation-probability nucleotide sequences to deal with suspected cross-contamination and a sequencing artifact. A later analysis calculated a clonal expansion index for each public chain from normalized within-repertoire ranks of inferred template counts. A later analysis computed generation probabilities with a VDJ recombination model fitted to out-of-frame rearrangements, and checked the results against IGoR. A later analysis scored TCR-TCR, TCR-HLA and TCR-CMV co-occurrence with hypergeometric tests, applying a repertoire-size bias correction to TCR pairs. A later analysis estimated false discovery rates by permuting HLA or CMV assignments 20 times. In a later analysis, co-occurring TCRs were grouped with DBSCAN, and TCRdist sequence similarity was added when clustering was performed within HLA-allele-positive subsets. Repertoires with fewer than 30,000 or more than 120,000 public chains were left out of co-occurrence clustering, as were several repertoires with anomalous nucleotide sharing. This immuneACCESS table, as held by TCRdb, lists in-frame sequences with V and J called but not all clones. Of the missing ones, under half trace to an unresolved V gene in checked studies; the others have no known cause. The V and J calls and clone size come from that table; D and trimming were worked out from the DNA. The sample profile shows 110,000 or so clones; around 68% of them were found once. 3.5% to 5% of the sample is held by the ten biggest clonotypes.

This clonotype was sampled from a woman aged 40 to 50 in good health and CMV-seropositive. Sequenced input: PBMCs. The rearrangement combines TRBV11-2 with TRBJ1-2; the D gene is not confidently resolved. The CDR3 amino acid sequence is: CASSLVIRPPTDYGYTF. The DNA sequence is TGTGCCAGCAGCTTAGTTATCAGGCCTCCAACGGACTATGGCTACACCTTC.